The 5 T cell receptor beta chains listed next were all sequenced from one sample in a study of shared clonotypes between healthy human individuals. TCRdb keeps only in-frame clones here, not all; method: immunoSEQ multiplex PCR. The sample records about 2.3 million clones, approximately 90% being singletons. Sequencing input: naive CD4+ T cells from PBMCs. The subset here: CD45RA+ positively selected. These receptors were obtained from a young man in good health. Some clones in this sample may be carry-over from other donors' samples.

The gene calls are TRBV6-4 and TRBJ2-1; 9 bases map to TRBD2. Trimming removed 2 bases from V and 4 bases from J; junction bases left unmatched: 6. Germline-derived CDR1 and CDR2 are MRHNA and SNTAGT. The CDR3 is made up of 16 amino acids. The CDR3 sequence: CASSDIAGVGYNEQFF. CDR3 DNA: TGTGCCAGCAGTGACATAGCGGGAGTCGGGTACAATGAGCAGTTCTTC.

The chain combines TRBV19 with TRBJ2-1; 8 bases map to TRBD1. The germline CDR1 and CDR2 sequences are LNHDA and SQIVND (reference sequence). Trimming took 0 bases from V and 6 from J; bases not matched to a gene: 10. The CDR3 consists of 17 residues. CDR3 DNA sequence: TGTGCCAGTAGTATAGAAGGACCAGGGGGCATATCCAATGAGCAGTTCTTC. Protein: CASSIEGPGGISNEQFF.

CDR3 region: CASSPDAPSYEQYF. CDR3 bases: TGTGCCAGCTCACCAGATGCCCCCTCCTACGAGCAGTACTTC. This chain links TRBV18 with TRBJ2-7; no reliable D call. This CDR3 is built from 14 residues. V was shortened by 2 bases and J by 0 bases, with 8 bases between the two germline ends. Germline lookup yields CDR1 KGHSH and CDR2 LQKENI.

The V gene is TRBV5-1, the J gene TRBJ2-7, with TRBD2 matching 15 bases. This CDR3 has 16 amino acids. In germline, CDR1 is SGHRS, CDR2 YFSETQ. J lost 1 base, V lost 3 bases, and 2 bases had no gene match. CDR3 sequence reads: CASSWGLAGGSYEQYF. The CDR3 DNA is TGCGCCAGCAGCTGGGGACTAGCGGGAGGATCCTACGAGCAGTACTTC.

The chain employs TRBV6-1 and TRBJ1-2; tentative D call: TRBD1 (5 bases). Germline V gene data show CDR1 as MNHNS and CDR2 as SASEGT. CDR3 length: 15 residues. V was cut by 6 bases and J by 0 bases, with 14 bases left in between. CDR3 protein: CASSIRDEANYGYTF. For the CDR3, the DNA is TGTGCCAGCAGCATCCGGGACGAAGCTAACTATGGCTACACCTTC.